A single sample is the source of the 20 T cell receptor beta chains below, sequenced in a study of blood T cell repertoires in COVID-19. Only in-frame clones appear in the TCRdb table, and some are missing; sequencing was by immunoSEQ multiplex PCR. Counted here are some 28,000 clones, over 70% occurring once; the ten biggest clones make up more than 15%. The source material was peripheral blood. These receptors were obtained from a man in his 70s with active COVID-19.

This chain uses TRBV5-1 with TRBJ2-3; 9 positions match TRBD2. The CDR3 has 15 amino acids. Germline CDR1 SGHRS, CDR2 YFSETQ. After removal of 5 bases from V and 2 bases from J, the junction contained 6 bases not matched to a gene. The CDR3 reads CASRVSGGNTDTQYF. Here the CDR3 DNA reads TGCGCCAGCAGGGTTAGCGGGGGAAACACAGATACGCAGTATTTT.

This rearrangement joins TRBV15 to TRBJ2-2, with D tentatively TRBD2 (6 bases). There are 14 residues in the CDR3. V was pared by 3 bases and J by 2 bases, with 7 bases between. The V gene's germline CDR1 is LNHNV and CDR2 YYDKDF (reference sequence). The CDR3 bases are TGTGCCACCAGCAGGCGGGGAAACACCGGGGAGCTGTTTTTT. Translated: CATSRRGNTGELFF.

The V call is TRBV4-2, the J call TRBJ2-2; 9 bases are shared with TRBD2. The ends lost 1 base at V and 5 bases at J; junction bases unmatched: 5. Germline CDR1 reads LGHNA; CDR2 reads YNFKEQ. The CDR3 loop spans 16 amino acids. The chain's CDR3 is CASSQGLAGETGELFF. CDR3 sequence (DNA): TGTGCCAGCAGCCAAGGATTAGCGGGGGAGACCGGGGAGCTGTTTTTT.

The chain links TRBV5-1 to TRBJ2-7; 8 bases are a match to TRBD2. The CDR3 runs to 14 residues. The germline V gene has CDR1 SGHRS and CDR2 YFSETQ. Trimming cost V 1 base and J 4 bases; bases outside gene matches: 4. This CDR3 reads CASSLTGGRYEQYF. The DNA for the CDR3 is TGCGCCAGCAGCTTGACGGGGGGGAGGTACGAGCAGTACTTC.

This clone has a single count. The chain joins TRBV19 to TRBJ1-1; 8 bases fit TRBD1. V lost 6 bases to trimming and J lost 5 bases; unmatched junction nucleotides: 11. The CDR3 is 15 amino acids. CDR1 is LNHDA and CDR2 is SQIVND in the germline V gene (reference sequence). CDR3 nucleotide sequence: TGTGCCAGTAGGGCTCTCCCAGGGGGCTTAACTGAAGCTTTCTTT. The encoded protein is CASRALPGGLTEAFF.

This clone was counted between two and nine times. The chain uses TRBV19 and TRBJ2-7, with 7 bases fitting TRBD1. This CDR3 has 13 residues. The V segment lost 1 base and the J segment 6 bases; nucleotides outside the gene matches: 3. Germline CDR1 is LNHDA and CDR2 is SQIVND (reference sequence). The CDR3 loop reads CASSIGGGGEQYF. CDR3 in DNA: TGTGCCAGTAGTATAGGAGGGGGCGGCGAGCAGTACTTC.

The genes are TRBV6-5 and TRBJ2-7; 8 bases align to TRBD1. The J segment lost 2 bases and the V segment lost 5 bases, leaving 5 bases of the junction unmatched. Germline loops: CDR1 MNHEY, CDR2 SVGAGI. This CDR3 spans 14 amino acids. Here the CDR3 reads CASSPGQATYEQYF. The CDR3 DNA follows: TGTGCCAGCAGTCCGGGACAGGCAACCTACGAGCAGTACTTC.

This chain joins TRBV28 and TRBJ2-1, with 10 positions matching TRBD1. Per the germline V gene, CDR1 is MDHEN and CDR2 is SYDVKM. The CDR3 is 16 amino acids. J lost 8 bases, V lost 5 bases, and 12 bases had no gene match. CDR3 coding DNA: TGTGCCAGCAGTCGCTTTGGAGACAGGGGGCGCGATGAGCAGTTCTTC. The encoded protein is CASSRFGDRGRDEQFF. The full variable domain, its missing parts supplied by reference TRBV28 and TRBJ2-1, is DVKVTQSSRYLVKRTGEKVFLECVQDMDHENMFWYRQDPGLGLRLIYFSYDVKMKEKGDIPEGYSVSREKKERFSLILESASTNQTSMYLCASSRFGDRGRDEQFFGPGTRLTVL.

This chain connects TRBV5-8 to TRBJ1-2, with TRBD1 identical over 9 bases. Germline CDR1 SGHTS, CDR2 YDEGEE. J was trimmed by 5 bases and V by 4 bases; bases with no gene match: 6. The CDR3 length is 14 residues. The CDR3 protein is CASSQDRGKYGYTF. In DNA, the CDR3 is TGTGCCAGCAGCCAGGACAGGGGAAAGTATGGCTACACCTTC. The variable domain in full, with the rest retrieved from reference TRBV5-8 and TRBJ1-2, is EAGVTQSPTHLIKTRGQQATLRCSPISGHTSVYWYQQALGLGLQFLLWYDEGEERNRGNFPPRFSGRQFPNYSSELNVNALELEDSALYLCASSQDRGKYGYTFGSGTRLTVV.

The rearrangement links TRBV10-3 to TRBJ2-1; 7 positions match TRBD1. The CDR3 consists of 14 residues. Germline CDR1 is ENHRY and CDR2 is SYGVKD. With V trimmed by 4 bases and J by 8 bases, 8 bases remained unmatched. The CDR3 sequence is CAISGDRVGDEQFF. The DNA of the CDR3 is TGTGCCATCAGTGGAGACAGGGTTGGGGATGAGCAGTTCTTC.

The rearrangement links TRBV4-1 to TRBJ2-3; tentatively, D is TRBD2 (6 bases). Trimming left V 3 bases short and J 0 bases short, with 22 bases between. The CDR3 has 19 residues. Germline CDR1 and CDR2: MGHRA and YSYEKL. The CDR3 sequence: CASSHLPRPAGRSTDTQYF. Written as DNA, the CDR3 is TGCGCCAGCAGCCATCTCCCCAGGCCAGCGGGTCGTAGCACAGATACGCAGTATTTT.

The gene calls are TRBV29-1 and TRBJ1-2; D ambiguous. From germline, CDR1 is SQVTM and CDR2 ANQGSEA. This CDR3 contains 15 residues. Deletions cut 1 base from V and 2 bases from J, with 14 bases between. Here the CDR3 DNA reads TGCAGCGTTGAAGGCGGTCTACTAAACAACTATGGCTACACCTTC. Translating gives CSVEGGLLNNYGYTF.

V usage is TRBV3-1 (or the pseudogene TRBV3-2) and J usage is TRBJ2-1, with 7 bases identical to TRBD2. The CDR3 sequence is 16 residues long. With V trimmed by 1 base and J by 6 bases, 9 bases remained unmatched. The germline V gene has CDR1 LGHDT and CDR2 YNNKEL (reference sequence). CDR3 bases: TGTGCCAGCAGCCAAGGGGGCGGGGGTAGAGGCAATGAGCAGTTCTTC. It codes for CASSQGGGGRGNEQFF.

V is TRBV27 and J is TRBJ1-4; D is possibly TRBD1 (6 bases). Germline CDR1 and CDR2: MNHEY and SMNVEV (reference sequence). The ends were cut back, 4 bases at V and 8 bases at J, with 14 bases in the middle. The CDR3 runs to 14 residues. The DNA for the CDR3 is TGTGCCAGCAGTTACAACAGGGTTGGAGAAAAACTGTTTTTT. Translating it yields CASSYNRVGEKLFF. The entire variable domain, with the rest obtained from reference TRBV27 and TRBJ1-4, is as follows: EAQVTQNPRYLITVTGKKLTVTCSQNMNHEYMSWYRQDPGLGLRQIYYSMNVEVTDKGDVPEGYKVSRKEKRNFPLILESPSPNQTSLYFCASSYNRVGEKLFFGSGTQLSVL.

The CDR3, as DNA: TGTGCCAGCAGCTTGGATAGCCTTAGCAATCAGCCCCAGCATTTT. It yields the protein CASSLDSLSNQPQHF. The V call is TRBV5-5, the J call TRBJ1-5, with D hard to call. Germline assignment: CDR1 SGHKS and CDR2 YYEKEE (reference sequence). CDR3 length: 15 residues. Trimming took 0 bases from V and 0 from J, leaving 7 bases between them.

V gene TRBV28 combines with J gene TRBJ1-6; D is possibly TRBD1 (6 bases). CDR3 length equals 18 residues. The V gene lost 6 bases and the J gene lost 0 bases, with 18 bases spanning the gap. Germline CDR1 and CDR2: MDHEN and SYDVKM. CDR3 nucleotide sequence: TGTGCCAGCAGAAATATCGACAGGACTAGCTCCTATAATTCACCCCTCCACTTT. Translation: CASRNIDRTSSYNSPLHF.

As for this clone: At one boundary the junction diverges from the germline segment, which might be a read error. Distinct nucleotide sequences in the sample also encode this CDR3. The chain has TRBV11-3 and TRBJ2-1, with 8 bases identical to TRBD1. The CDR3 totals 15 residues. In germline, CDR1 is SGHNT, CDR2 YENEEA. CDR3 sequence: CASSPPGTGRNEQFF. In DNA form, the CDR3 reads TGTGCTAGCAGCCCCCCCGGGACAGGAAGAAATGAGCAGTTCTTC.

The chain joins TRBV28 to TRBJ1-1; possible D gene TRBD1, 6 bases. The CDR3 spans 15 residues. V shed 2 bases and J shed 1 base, with 11 bases lying between them. CDR1 is MDHEN, CDR2 SYDVKM, per germline. The CDR3, as DNA: TGTGCCAGCAGTTTAACAACAGGGCGGAACACTGAAGCTTTCTTT. This codes for CASSLTTGRNTEAFF.

The chain employs TRBV5-1 and TRBJ1-2; 7 positions agree with TRBD1. V lost 3 bases to trimming and J lost 0 bases; unmatched junction nucleotides: 5. The CDR3 has 15 amino acids. Germline loops: CDR1 SGHRS, CDR2 YFSETQ. The CDR3 nucleotides read TGCGCCAGCAGCTACCGACAGGGCTCTAACTATGGCTACACCTTC. This translates into CASSYRQGSNYGYTF.

The sample holds a few counts of this clone. The chain employs TRBV6-5 and TRBJ2-3, with 8 bases fitting TRBD2. Germline trimming cut 6 bases from V and 4 bases from J; bases unmatched to any gene: 9. Germline assignment: CDR1 MNHEY and CDR2 SVGAGI. The CDR3 has 15 residues. CDR3 sequence (DNA): TGTGCCAGCAGCCCGGGGGGGGGTAGGGCAGATACGCAGTATTTT. Amino acids: CASSPGGGRADTQYF.